These T cell receptor beta chains were read from a single sample in a study of blood T cell repertoires in COVID-19. The data were produced by immunoSEQ multiplex PCR, yet TCRdb's version contains in-frame clones alone and is incomplete. This table holds over 200,000 clones, over 75% found once. Sequenced input: PBMCs or T cells enriched from blood (not recorded which). The source is a woman aged 30 to 39 who had been exposed to COVID-19. CDR3s include the opening cysteine and the closing phenylalanine or tryptophan. The D gene is left open where the match is weak. Rows may omit the clone size; those that give it use once, few, many or a size class.

cdr3_nt	cdr3_aa	clone_size	d_call	v_call	j_call
TGTGCCAGCAACCTGACACCGGGGTCGGAGACCCAGTACTTC	CASNLTPGSETQYF	NA	NA	TRBV2	TRBJ2-5
TGTGCCAGCACCCAAGTAGGGGGCGCGGATTTTATTTACACCTTC	CASTQVGGADFIYTF	once	TRBD1	TRBV7-8	TRBJ1-2
TGTGCCAGCAGGGACGGGAGGCTGAACACCGGGGAGCTGTTTTTT	CASRDGRLNTGELFF	NA	TRBD2	TRBV4-2	TRBJ2-2
TGTGCCAGCTCACCACCGCAGGGGGGCCAGCCCCAGCATTTT	CASSPPQGGQPQHF	NA	TRBD1	TRBV18	TRBJ1-5
TGTGCCAGCACCCCTAGGGGTCTCGATGAGCAGTTCTTC	CASTPRGLDEQFF	NA	NA	TRBV12-3/TRBV12-4	TRBJ2-1
TGTGCCAGCAGCCGAGGCTTCACTGAAGCTTTCTTT	CASSRGFTEAFF	NA	NA	TRBV11-1	TRBJ1-1
TGTGCCAGCAGCCCTATAGCGGAAAGCACAGATACGCAGTATTTT	CASSPIAESTDTQYF	once	NA	TRBV7-3	TRBJ2-3
TGTGCCAGCAGCTTAGATCCCAGGGGGCAGGTCTATGGCTACACCTTC	CASSLDPRGQVYGYTF	NA	TRBD1	TRBV11-2	TRBJ1-2
TGTGCCAGCAGCAAACTTCAGAGGGCGACAGGGAGCTCTGGGGCCAACGTCCTGACTTTC	CASSKLQRATGSSGANVLTF	few	NA	TRBV21-1	TRBJ2-6
TGTGCCAGCAGTGATCCGGGACAGGGAAACTATGGCTACACCTTC	CASSDPGQGNYGYTF	NA	TRBD1	TRBV25-1	TRBJ1-2
TGTGCCAGCAGTGATGTCAGGCTGCGGTTCTTC	CASSDVRLRFF	NA	NA	TRBV2	TRBJ2-1
TGTGCCAGCAGCCTCCTTAGACAAGGGCAGTTCTTC	CASSLLRQGQFF	NA	NA	TRBV5-6	TRBJ2-1
TGTGCCAGCAGCCAAGTCCCGGGAAACTCCTACGAGCAGTACTTC	CASSQVPGNSYEQYF	NA	NA	TRBV14	TRBJ2-7